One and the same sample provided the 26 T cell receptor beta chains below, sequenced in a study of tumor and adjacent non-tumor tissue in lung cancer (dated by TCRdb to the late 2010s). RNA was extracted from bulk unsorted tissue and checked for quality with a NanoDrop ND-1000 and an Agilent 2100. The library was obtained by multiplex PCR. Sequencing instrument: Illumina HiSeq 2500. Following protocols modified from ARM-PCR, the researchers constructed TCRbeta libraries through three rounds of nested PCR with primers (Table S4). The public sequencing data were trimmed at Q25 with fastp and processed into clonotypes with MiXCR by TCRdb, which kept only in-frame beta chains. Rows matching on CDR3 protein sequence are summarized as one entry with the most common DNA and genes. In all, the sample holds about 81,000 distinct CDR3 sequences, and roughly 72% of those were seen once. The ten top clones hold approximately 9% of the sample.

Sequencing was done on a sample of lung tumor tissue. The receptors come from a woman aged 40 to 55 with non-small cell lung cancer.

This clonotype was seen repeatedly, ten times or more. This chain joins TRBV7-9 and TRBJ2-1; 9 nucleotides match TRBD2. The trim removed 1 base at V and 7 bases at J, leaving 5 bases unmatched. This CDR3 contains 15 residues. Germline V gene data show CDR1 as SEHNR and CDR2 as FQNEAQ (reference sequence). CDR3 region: CASSLVSSGKNEQFF. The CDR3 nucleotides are TGTGCCAGCAGCTTAGTCTCTAGCGGGAAAAATGAGCAGTTCTTC. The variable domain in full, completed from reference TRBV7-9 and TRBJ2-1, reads DTGVSQNPRHKITKRGQNVTFRCDPISEHNRLYWYRQTLGQGPEFLTYFQNEAQLEKSRLLSDRFSAERPKGSFSTLEIQRTEQGDSAMYLCASSLVSSGKNEQFFGPGTRLTVL.

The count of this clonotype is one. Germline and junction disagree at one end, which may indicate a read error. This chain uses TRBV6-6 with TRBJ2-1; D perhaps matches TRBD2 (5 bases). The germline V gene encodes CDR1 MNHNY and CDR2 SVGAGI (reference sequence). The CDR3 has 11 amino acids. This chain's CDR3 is CAGSYGKGQFF. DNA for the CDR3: TGTGCCGGCAGTTACGGGAAGGGGCAGTTCTTC.

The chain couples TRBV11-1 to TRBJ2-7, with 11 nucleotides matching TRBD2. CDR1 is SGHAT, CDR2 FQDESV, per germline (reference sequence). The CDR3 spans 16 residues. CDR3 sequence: CVSSIGTSGLFYEQYF. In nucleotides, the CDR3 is TGTGTGAGCAGCATCGGGACTAGCGGCTTATTCTACGAGCAGTACTTC.

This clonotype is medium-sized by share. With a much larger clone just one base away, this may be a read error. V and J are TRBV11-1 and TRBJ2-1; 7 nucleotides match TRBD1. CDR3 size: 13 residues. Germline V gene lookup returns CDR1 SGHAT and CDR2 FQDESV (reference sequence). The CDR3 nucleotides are TGTTCCAGCAGCTTACACAGGGGATGGGATCAGTTCTTC. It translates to CSSSLHRGWDQFF.

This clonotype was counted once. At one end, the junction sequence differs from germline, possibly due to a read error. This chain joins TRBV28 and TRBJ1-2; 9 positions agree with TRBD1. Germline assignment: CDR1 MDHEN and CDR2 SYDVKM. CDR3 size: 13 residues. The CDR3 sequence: CASSPLDRGGYIF. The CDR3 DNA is TGTGCCAGCAGTCCCTTGGACAGGGGTGGCTACATCTTC.

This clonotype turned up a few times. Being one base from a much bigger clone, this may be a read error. The CDR3 sequence: CTSREGADTQYF. CDR3 DNA sequence: TGTACCAGCAGGGAGGGAGCAGATACGCAGTATTTT. The J gene is TRBJ2-3, the V gene TRBV7-9, with 7 bases fitting TRBD2. The CDR3 spans 12 residues. The germline CDR1 and CDR2 sequences are SEHNR and FQNEAQ (reference sequence).

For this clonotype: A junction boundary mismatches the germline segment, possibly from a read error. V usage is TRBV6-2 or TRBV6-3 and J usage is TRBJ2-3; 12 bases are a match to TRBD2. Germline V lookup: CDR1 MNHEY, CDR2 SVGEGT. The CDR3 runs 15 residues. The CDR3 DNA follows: TGTGCCAGCAGCCCGACTAGCGGGAGCACAGACACGCAGGATTTT. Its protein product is CASSPTSGSTDTQDF.

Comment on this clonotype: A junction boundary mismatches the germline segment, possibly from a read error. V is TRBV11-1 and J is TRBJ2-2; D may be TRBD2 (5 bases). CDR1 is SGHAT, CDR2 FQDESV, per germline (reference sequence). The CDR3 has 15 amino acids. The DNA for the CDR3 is TGTGCTAGCAGCTCCCGGGCAATAGGAATCGGGGAGTTGTTTTTT. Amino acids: CASSSRAIGIGELFF.

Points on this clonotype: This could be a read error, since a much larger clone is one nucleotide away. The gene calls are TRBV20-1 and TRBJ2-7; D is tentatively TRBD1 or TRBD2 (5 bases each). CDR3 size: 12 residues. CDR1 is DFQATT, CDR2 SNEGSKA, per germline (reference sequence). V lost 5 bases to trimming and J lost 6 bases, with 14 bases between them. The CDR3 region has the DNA TGCAGTGCTCCCACTAGGGGAACCGAGCAGTACTTC. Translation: CSAPTRGTEQYF.

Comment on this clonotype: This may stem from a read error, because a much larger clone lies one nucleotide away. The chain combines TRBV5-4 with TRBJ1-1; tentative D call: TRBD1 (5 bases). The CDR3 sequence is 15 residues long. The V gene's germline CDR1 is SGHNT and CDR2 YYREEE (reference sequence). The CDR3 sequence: CASNLEGWGMAEAFF. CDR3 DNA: TGTGCCAGCAACTTGGAAGGGTGGGGGATGGCTGAAGCTTTCTTT.

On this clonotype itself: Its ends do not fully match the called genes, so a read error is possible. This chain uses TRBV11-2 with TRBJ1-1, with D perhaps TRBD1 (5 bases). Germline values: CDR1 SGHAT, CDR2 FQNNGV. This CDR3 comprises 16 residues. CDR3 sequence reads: CASSLQSGLADNEAFF. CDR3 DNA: TGTGCCAGCAGCTTACAGTCAGGCCTGGCGGACAATGAAGCGTTCTTT.

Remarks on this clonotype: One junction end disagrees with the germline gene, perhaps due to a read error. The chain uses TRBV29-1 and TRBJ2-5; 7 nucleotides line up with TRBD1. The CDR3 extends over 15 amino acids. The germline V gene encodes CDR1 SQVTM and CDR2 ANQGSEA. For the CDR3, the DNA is TGCAGCGTTGTAGTATGGGACAGCAGTCAAGAGATCCAGTACTTC. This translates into CSVVVWDSSQEIQYF.

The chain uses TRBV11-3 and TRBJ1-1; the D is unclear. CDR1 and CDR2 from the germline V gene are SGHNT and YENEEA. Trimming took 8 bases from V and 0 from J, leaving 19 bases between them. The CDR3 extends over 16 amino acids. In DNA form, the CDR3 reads TGTGCCAGCCGCGCACGGACTGAGTCCTTGAACACTGAAGCTTTCTTT. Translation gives CASRARTESLNTEAFF.

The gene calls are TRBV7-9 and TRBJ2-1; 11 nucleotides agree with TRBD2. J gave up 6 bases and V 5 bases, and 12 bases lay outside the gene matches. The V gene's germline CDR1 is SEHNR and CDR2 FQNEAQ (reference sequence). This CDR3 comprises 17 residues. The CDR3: CASSPSLAGGPLNEQFF. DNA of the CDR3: TGTGCCAGCAGCCCATCCTTAGCGGGGGGGCCCCTCAATGAGCAGTTCTTC.

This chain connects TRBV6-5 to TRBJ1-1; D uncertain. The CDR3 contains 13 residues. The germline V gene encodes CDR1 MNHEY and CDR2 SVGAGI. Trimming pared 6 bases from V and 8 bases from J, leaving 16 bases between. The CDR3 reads CASSYGPAQEAFF. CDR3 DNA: TGTGCCAGCAGCTATGGGCCAGCTCAGGAAGCTTTCTTT.

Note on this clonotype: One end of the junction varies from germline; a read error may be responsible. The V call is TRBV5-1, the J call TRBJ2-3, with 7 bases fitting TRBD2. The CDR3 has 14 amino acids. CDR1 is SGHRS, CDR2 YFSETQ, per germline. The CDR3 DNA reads TGCGCCAGCAGCGGGGGGGAACCCACAGATATGCAGTATTTT. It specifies CASSGGEPTDMQYF.

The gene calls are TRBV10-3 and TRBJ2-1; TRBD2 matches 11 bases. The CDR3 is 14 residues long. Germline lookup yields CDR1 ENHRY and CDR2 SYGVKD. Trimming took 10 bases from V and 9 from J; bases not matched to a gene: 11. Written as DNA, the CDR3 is TGTGCCACCGGAGTAGCGGGAGGGCCAAGTGAGCAGTTCTTC. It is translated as CATGVAGGPSEQFF.

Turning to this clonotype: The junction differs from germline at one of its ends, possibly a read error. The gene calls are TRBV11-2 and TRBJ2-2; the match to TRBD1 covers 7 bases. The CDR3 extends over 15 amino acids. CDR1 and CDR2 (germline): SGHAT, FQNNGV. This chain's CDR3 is CVSNSIDRALGELFF. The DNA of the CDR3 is TGTGTCAGCAACTCAATCGACAGGGCCCTCGGGGAGCTGTTTTTT.

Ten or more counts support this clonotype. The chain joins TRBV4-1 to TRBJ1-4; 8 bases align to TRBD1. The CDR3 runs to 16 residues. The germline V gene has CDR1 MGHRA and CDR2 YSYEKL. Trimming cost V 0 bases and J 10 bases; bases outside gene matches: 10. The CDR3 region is CASSQDLARGLGKLFF. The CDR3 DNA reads TGCGCCAGCAGCCAAGATCTTGCCAGGGGGCTTGGAAAACTGTTTTTT.

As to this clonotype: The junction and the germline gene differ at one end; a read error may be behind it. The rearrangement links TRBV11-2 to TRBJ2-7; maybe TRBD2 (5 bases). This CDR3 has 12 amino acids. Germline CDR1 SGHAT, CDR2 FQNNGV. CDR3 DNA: TGTGCCAGCGTTGGCCTCGGGGTAGGGCAGCACTTC. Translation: CASVGLGVGQHF. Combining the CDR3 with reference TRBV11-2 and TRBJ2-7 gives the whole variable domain EAGVAQSPRYKIIEKRQSVAFWCNPISGHATLYWYQQILGQGPKLLIQFQNNGVVDDSQLPKDRFSAERLKGVDSTLKIQPAKLEDSAVYLCASVGLGVGQHFGPGTRLTVT.

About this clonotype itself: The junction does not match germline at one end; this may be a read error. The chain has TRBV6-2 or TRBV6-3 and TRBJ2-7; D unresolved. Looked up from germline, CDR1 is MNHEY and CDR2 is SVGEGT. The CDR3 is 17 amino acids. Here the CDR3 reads CPSSSPGRLTLSYEQCF. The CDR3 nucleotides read TGTCCCAGCAGTTCCCCAGGACGGTTGACTCTTTCCTACGAGCAGTGCTTC.

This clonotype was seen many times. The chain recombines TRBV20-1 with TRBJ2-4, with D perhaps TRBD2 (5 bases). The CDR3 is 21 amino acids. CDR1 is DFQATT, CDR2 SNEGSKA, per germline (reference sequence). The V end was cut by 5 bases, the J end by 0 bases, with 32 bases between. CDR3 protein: CSARSIFGRGGPMLAKNIQYF. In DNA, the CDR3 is TGCAGTGCTCGAAGCATTTTTGGTCGCGGCGGGCCGATGCTAGCCAAAAACATTCAGTACTTC.

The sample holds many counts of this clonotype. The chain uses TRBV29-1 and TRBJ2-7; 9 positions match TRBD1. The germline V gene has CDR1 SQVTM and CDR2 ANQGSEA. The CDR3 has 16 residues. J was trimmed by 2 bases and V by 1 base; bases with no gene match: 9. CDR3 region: CSVEGKARDRAYEQYF. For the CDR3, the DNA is TGCAGCGTTGAAGGAAAGGCCCGGGACAGGGCCTACGAGCAGTACTTC.

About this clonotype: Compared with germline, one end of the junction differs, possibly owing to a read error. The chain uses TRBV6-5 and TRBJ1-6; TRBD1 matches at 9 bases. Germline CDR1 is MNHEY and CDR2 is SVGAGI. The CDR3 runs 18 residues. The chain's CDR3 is CASGYSGDRVSNNSSLHF. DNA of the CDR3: TGTGCCAGCGGTTACTCCGGGGACAGGGTTTCCAATAATTCATCCCTCCATTTT.

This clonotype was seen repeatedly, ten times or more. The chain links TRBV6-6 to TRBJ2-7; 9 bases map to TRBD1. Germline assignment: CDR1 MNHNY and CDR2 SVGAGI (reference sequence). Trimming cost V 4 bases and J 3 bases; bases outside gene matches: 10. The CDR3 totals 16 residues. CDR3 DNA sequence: TGTGCCAGCAGTTCCCATTCGACAGGGGGGGACTACGAGCAGTACTTC. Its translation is CASSSHSTGGDYEQYF.

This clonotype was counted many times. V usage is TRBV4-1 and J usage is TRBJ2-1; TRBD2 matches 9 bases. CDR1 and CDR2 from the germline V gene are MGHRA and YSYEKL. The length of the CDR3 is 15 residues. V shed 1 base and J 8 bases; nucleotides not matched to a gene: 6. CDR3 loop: CASSQAEGTSHEQFF. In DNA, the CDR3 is TGCGCCAGCAGCCAAGCCGAAGGGACTAGCCATGAGCAGTTCTTC.